Detailed here is one TCR beta chain. Its antigen is undetermined. Germline V gives CDR1 GTSNPN, CDR2 SVGIG (reference sequence). The CDR3 has 13 amino acids. The V end lost 3 bases, the J end lost 0 bases, and 9 bases lay between the germline ends. These data belong to a study of CD8 T cells in Susac syndrome. Study as a whole: Patients with Susac syndrome were therapy-naive, on corticosteroids, or on intravenous immunoglobulin alone at the time that blood was drawn. Broader study findings: The CD4+ T cell repertoires that were profiled in Susac syndrome showed no clonal expansion.

Negative isolation was applied to CD8+ and CD4+ T cells, and FACS enrichment was applied to TEMRA cells. 0.5 to 1 ug RNA was reverse transcribed with random hexamers. The immunoSEQ assay covered 54 Vbeta and 13 Jbeta segments for CDR3. MiXCR was run by TCRdb on the immunoSEQ multiplex PCR reads, yielding one entry per CDR3 protein. The profile shows some 94,000 distinct CDR3 sequences, roughly 94% of them singletons. This rearrangement joins TRBV30 to TRBJ2-7; D uncertain. Sequencing used CD4+ T cells from PBMCs. The clonotype comes from a human donor with Susac syndrome. CDR3 sequence reads: CAWSSTPSYEQYF. The CDR3 DNA sequence: TGTGCCTGGAGCAGTACCCCCTCCTACGAGCAGTACTTC.